The present T cell receptor beta chain was sequenced within a study of cytomegalovirus exposure and HLA in healthy donors (TCRdb year 2017). Broadly, across the study: According to an earlier analysis of 550 to 750 of the donors, 150 million to 200 million T cells yielded 95 million to 140 million unique TCR beta sequences and 250 to 350 Gb of sequence data. Donor age, sex, ethnicity and CMV serostatus were compiled alongside the repertoire data. The aim of the study was to test whether cataloging public T cell receptors could identify signatures of past pathogen exposure. Every repertoire in the discovery cohort had been generated on one and the same sequencing platform. The later analysis used no new phenotypic data to find candidate immune exposures, relying instead on TCR beta sequences and their occurrence across donors. About 5 DR-DQ haplotypes were handled as single units for association and clustering, since linkage in the cohort was strong. High-throughput TCR immunosequencing, statistical association of individual TCRs with disease status, and machine learning were combined to predict cytomegalovirus infection status. On average, approximately 250,000 unique TCR beta nucleotide sequences were sequenced per donor among 398 genotyped donors of the cohort, with roughly 18% of those sequences being non-productive. To decide whether each TCR beta V gene segment behaved as functional or pseudogenic, an earlier analysis of approximately 600 of the donors relied on high-throughput TCR beta sequencing. HLA typing included class I and class II loci at four-digit resolution. A later genetic analysis used genome-wide SNP genotypes for about 60% of the roughly 700 donors, treating that subset as a discovery cohort. The study used immunosequencing to profile the T cell repertoires of more than 650 subjects and linked those repertoires to cytomegalovirus serostatus. The number of typed donors differed by locus: about 620-630 for A, B, C, DRB1 and DQB1; 522 for DQA1; 606 for DPA1; and some 450 for DPB1. Of the 350 to 400 genotyped donors, 65% to 90% fell in the genetic ancestry cluster associated with self-reported Caucasian donors. A later analysis re-examined previously published TCR beta repertoires from several hundred donors and added high-resolution HLA genotyping to investigate patterns of TCR occurrence. In addition to the first cohort of 650 to 800 subjects, a separate validation cohort of approximately 120 different subjects was used. Roughly 310 gigabases of sequencing data and tens of millions of unique TCR sequences were included in an early release covering around 600 HLA-typed donors.

According to the germline V gene (reference sequence), CDR1 reads SGHKS and CDR2 reads YYEKEE. From the cysteine up to the phenylalanine, the CDR3 has a length of 15 residues. The entry retains the CDR3 DNA only, 45 bases that are in frame from base 1. The germline ends are 13 bases apart after V is trimmed by 3 bases and J by 1 base. Libraries were made using the immunoSEQ multiplex PCR assay. For the multiplex PCR, a mixture combining 60 forward primers for TCR Vbeta segments and 13 reverse primers for TCR Jbeta segments was used. A multiplex PCR assay on genomic DNA amplified the CDR3 region of rearranged TCR beta genes. Amplified TCR beta libraries were sequenced as 87-base-pair reads on the Illumina HiSeq System. The original pipeline was this. A later analysis tallied approximately 87 million unique TCR beta chains across the 666 repertoires, and approximately 11 million of those chains were shared by two or more donors. To remove PCR and sequencing errors, raw reads were error-corrected and collapsed into unique sequences using a nearest-neighbor algorithm that merged closely related sequences. Alignment of CDR3 sequences to IMGT reference sequences was used to assign V, D and J gene segments. Each retained sequence needed at least a six-nucleotide match to both a V gene segment and a J gene segment. Rearrangements were classified as productive when the CDR3 lacked stop codons and remained in frame with V and J, and all other rearrangements were classified as non-productive. CDR3 was defined according to IMGT convention as the region running from the second conserved V-encoded cysteine to the conserved J-encoded phenylalanine. The earlier analysis of approximately 500 of the donors excluded sequences that lacked an unambiguous match to a single V gene segment. An earlier analysis of around 600 of the donors classified V segments as functional when productive rearrangements were above 56.7% and as segregating when the standard deviation between donors was above 5%. A statistical classification framework was developed to diagnose cytomegalovirus status using the catalog of TCR beta chain sequences. V and J gene assignment, in a later analysis, came from comparing TCR nucleotide sequences with IMGT/GENE-DB human TR gene sequences. Using the TCRdist pipeline, a later analysis assigned CDR3 sequences along with most-parsimonious VDJ recombination scenarios. In a later analysis, each TCR beta chain was defined by its CDR3 amino acid sequence together with its V-gene family, and reads lacking a unique V-gene family were excluded. As a way to deal with suspected cross-contamination and a sequencing artifact, a later analysis dropped 450 to 700 nucleotide sequences that were highly shared and had low generation probability. For each public chain, a later analysis derived a clonal expansion index from normalized ranks of inferred template counts within each repertoire. A later analysis computed generation probabilities with a VDJ recombination model fitted to out-of-frame rearrangements, and checked the results against IGoR. In a later analysis, TCR-TCR, TCR-HLA and TCR-CMV co-occurrence was scored with hypergeometric tests, and a repertoire-size bias correction was applied to TCR pairs. A later analysis estimated false discovery rates by permuting HLA or CMV assignments 20 times. In a later analysis, co-occurring TCRs were grouped using DBSCAN, with TCRdist sequence similarity added in when clustering inside HLA-allele-positive subsets. Repertoires with fewer than 30,000 or more than 120,000 public chains were left out of co-occurrence clustering, as were about 5 repertoires with anomalous nucleotide sharing. TCRdb took this table from immuneACCESS and kept in-frame rearrangements with V and J called. Such tables lack part of the clones; where checked against another copy, unresolved V genes explain under half of the gap, and the rest is unexplained. V, J and clone size are taken as reported in that table, and D and trimming were inferred from the DNA itself. The sample table shows 170,000 or so clones, and roughly three quarters are seen once. The top ten constitute about 12% of the sample.

In total, approximately 610 healthy bone marrow donors made up the cohort. At the time of sampling, every cohort member was nominally healthy, though immune exposures that went unrecorded were likely present. The donor tested CMV seropositive, placing the donor among the 289 seropositive members of the cohort. A peripheral blood sample was collected from each donor, and TCR beta sequencing was performed on peripheral blood mononuclear cells. The Qiagen DNeasy Blood Extraction Kit was used to extract genomic DNA from the blood cell samples. On the study overall, not on this receptor specifically: In both the original and validation cohorts, the classifier was reported to diagnose cytomegalovirus status with high specificity and sensitivity. A later genetic analysis reported fewer N-insertions in productive TCRs among donors in an Asian-associated ancestry cluster than the roughly 690-donor mean. A cluster of highly shared sequence variants was judged likely to be a technical artifact of the sequencing pipeline. HLA typing was unavailable for some donors at each locus, so association tests used only the typed subset. In a later analysis, about 16,000 TCR beta sequences were associated with specific HLA alleles at a false discovery rate of 0.05. Because counts were too low, 15 to 20 rarely observed V segments, including chromosome 9 orphons, were excluded from the earlier analysis of some 540 of the donors. In a later analysis, TCR association rates were found to vary across HLA loci, with the most associated TCRs seen for DRB1 alleles and the fewest for HLA-C alleles. A later analysis found that most CMV-associated TCR beta chains appeared HLA-restricted, with HLA associations seemingly driven largely by CMV exposure. Roughly uniform sequencing depth across donors was assumed in presence/absence analyses, although this assumption may not hold. Because the 87-base-pair reads could not distinguish some IMGT-functional V segments, including TRBV6-2 and TRBV6-3, those segments were excluded. It was suggested by the authors that the approach could potentially be generalized to other disease states and immunological phenotypes. A further reported finding was that TCR beta sequences accurately predicted the HLA-A and HLA-B alleles for most subjects in the first cohort. Assigning TCR associations to individual alleles was difficult when HLA alleles, especially DR and DQ, strongly co-occurred. While some public TCRs were present in many individuals, most TCR sequences turned up only very rarely across donors. A later genetic analysis associated a missense DCLRE1C variant with V-gene and J-gene trimming of TCR beta chains, and an independent cohort replicated the association. Three of the identified cytomegalovirus-associated TCR beta chains were confirmed in vitro to be specific for cytomegalovirus antigens. A later analysis found that HLA-associated TCR beta chains were more clonally expanded and had lower generation probabilities than equally common non-associated chains. Broadly in line with IMGT annotations, most TCR beta V segments showed up in productive rearrangements about 90% or about 30% of the time in an earlier analysis of several hundred of the donors. Only TCR beta chains were sequenced in this cohort, and the absence of alpha or paired-chain data limited detectable features. Correlated functional status among segregating V segments might be attributable to linkage disequilibrium, but an unknown experimental factor could not be ruled out. A total of fewer than 200 TCR beta chains were listed by the study as associated with cytomegalovirus. CMV serostatus was the only immune exposure information available for the cohort. In a later analysis, several top co-occurrence clusters were reported to appear linked to parvovirus B19, influenza, CMV and Epstein-Barr virus.

This clone appeared a single time. Its antigen is unknown. Per-base quality was not reported, and no clone a single base away is much larger than it. Input material: PBMCs. The sequence links TRBV5-5 to TRBJ1-1; no D gene can be assigned with confidence. The sequence was collected from a woman aged 45-60 years in good health and CMV-seropositive. The sequenced DNA is TGTGCCAGCAGCTGGACGGAGGCCACGAACACTGAAGCTTTCTTT. It translates as CASSWTEATNTEAFF. With the portions outside the CDR3 filled from the reference TRBV5-5 and TRBJ1-1 genes, the complete variable region becomes DAGVTQSPTHLIKTRGQQVTLRCSPISGHKSVSWYQQVLGQGPQFIFQYYEKEERGRGNFPDRFSARQFPNYSSELNVNALLLGDSALYLCASSWTEATNTEAFFGQGTRLTVV.